A selection of T cell receptor beta chains follows, all from one sample in a study of breast tumors, draining lymph nodes, adjacent tissues. TCRdb ran MiXCR on the multiplex PCR reads and lists one entry per CDR3 protein. The sample comprises some 170,000 distinct CDR3 sequences, 33% of which are singletons, and about 3.7% rests with the top ten. The material sequenced was axillary lymph node tissue. The source is a female donor with breast cancer. Some clones in this sample may be carry-over from other donors' samples. CDR3s leave out the opening cysteine and the closing phenylalanine or tryptophan.

V: TRBV9; CDR3: ASSVWTDNSPLH
V: TRBV28; CDR3: ASRRDTSDTPHEQF
V: TRBV24-1; CDR3: ATSDRTAAGANVLT
V: TRBV10-3; CDR3: AISGGQGADIQY
V: TRBV2; CDR3: ASIDMHNSPLH
V: TRBV9; CDR3: ASSLGTGGPGRETQY
V: TRBV20-1; CDR3: SATSSGRASVELF
V: TRBV19; CDR3: ASSKMRVSSGANVLT
V: TRBV11-2; CDR3: ASSLAGGPNEQF
V: TRBV20-1; CDR3: SARDRWRATGELF
V: TRBV7-2; CDR3: ASSAGGTGSDSPLH
V: TRBV10-2; CDR3: ASGGLYNTEAF
V: TRBV6-1; CDR3: ASSHSWAGGTPPLH
V: TRBV28; CDR3: ASTSSTGSYEQY
V: TRBV4-3; CDR3: ASSQDRAGASEAF
V: TRBV12-3/TRBV12-4; CDR3: ASRASGQGAQY
V: TRBV7-2; CDR3: ASSADSLGPQH
V: TRBV7-9; CDR3: ASSSWGSGARSPLH
V: TRBV11-1; CDR3: ASSSGGQALYNEQF
V: TRBV6-1; CDR3: ASSEEVGRLNSNQPQH
V: TRBV7-9; CDR3: ASSLDGTGGQPQH
V: TRBV5-6; CDR3: ASSFLAYAQY
V: TRBV2; CDR3: ASSEALQGTATGGQPQH
V: TRBV20-1; CDR3: SASRLANEQF
V: TRBV11-2; CDR3: ASAEIGRARETQY
V: TRBV5-1; CDR3: ASAQRGRGLSDGNTIY
V: TRBV25-1; CDR3: ASSEYKGGTNIQY
V: TRBV29-1; CDR3: SVGRVGETQY
V: TRBV28; CDR3: ASSPLREQY
V: TRBV11-2; CDR3: ASSLSYNEQY
V: TRBV11-2; CDR3: ASSLDSYEQY
V: TRBV4-3; CDR3: ASSPRESLKDEQF